This T cell receptor (beta chain) was found in a study of lymphopenia after photon versus proton radiotherapy. A word on this clone: Its antigen is as yet unknown.

Sequencing was performed with immunoSEQ multiplex PCR; in TCRdb, only in-frame clones are kept and a portion is missing. The data hold 25,000 to 35,000 clones, with roughly 89% observed a single time. The CDR3 totals 15 residues. V was trimmed by 2 bases and J by 1 base, leaving 11 bases between them. Germline loops: CDR1 SGHRS, CDR2 YFSETQ. Study-level results: After the lymphocyte nadir, photon-treated repertoires showed oligoclonal expansion, especially of CD8+ Temra cells. Proton therapy kept repertoires fairly stable, unlike photons, which gained effector/memory cells. Post-nadir TCR diversity decline inversely tracked overall survival among those who died. Survival link was tested only in deceased patients; proton benefit remains a possibility.

The source of this sequence is a woman between 70 and 85 years old with pancreatic cancer. Some clones in this sample may be carry-over from other donors' samples. The material was peripheral blood, obtained from a patient treated with proton-based radiotherapy. J is TRBJ2-3 and V is TRBV5-1; D is unresolved. CDR3 nucleotide sequence: TGCGCCAGCAGCTTCAATAGTGGGGGCACAGATACGCAGTATTTT. Translating gives CASSFNSGGTDTQYF. Based on the CDR3 plus reference TRBV5-1 and TRBJ2-3, the full variable domain is KAGVTQTPRYLIKTRGQQVTLSCSPISGHRSVSWYQQTPGQGLQFLFEYFSETQRNKGNFPGRFSGRQFSNSRSEMNVSTLELGDSALYLCASSFNSGGTDTQYFGPGTRLTVL.